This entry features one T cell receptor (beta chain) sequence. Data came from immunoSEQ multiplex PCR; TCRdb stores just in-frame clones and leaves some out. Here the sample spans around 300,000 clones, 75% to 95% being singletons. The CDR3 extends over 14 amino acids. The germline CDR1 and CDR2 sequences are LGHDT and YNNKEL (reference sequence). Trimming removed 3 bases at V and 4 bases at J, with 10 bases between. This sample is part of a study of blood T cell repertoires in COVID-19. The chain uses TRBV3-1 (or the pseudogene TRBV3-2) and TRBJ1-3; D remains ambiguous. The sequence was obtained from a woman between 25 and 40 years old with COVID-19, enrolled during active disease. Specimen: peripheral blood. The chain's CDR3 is CASSQREAGNTIYF. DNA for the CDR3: TGTGCCAGCAGCCAGAGGGAAGCCGGAAACACCATATATTTT.